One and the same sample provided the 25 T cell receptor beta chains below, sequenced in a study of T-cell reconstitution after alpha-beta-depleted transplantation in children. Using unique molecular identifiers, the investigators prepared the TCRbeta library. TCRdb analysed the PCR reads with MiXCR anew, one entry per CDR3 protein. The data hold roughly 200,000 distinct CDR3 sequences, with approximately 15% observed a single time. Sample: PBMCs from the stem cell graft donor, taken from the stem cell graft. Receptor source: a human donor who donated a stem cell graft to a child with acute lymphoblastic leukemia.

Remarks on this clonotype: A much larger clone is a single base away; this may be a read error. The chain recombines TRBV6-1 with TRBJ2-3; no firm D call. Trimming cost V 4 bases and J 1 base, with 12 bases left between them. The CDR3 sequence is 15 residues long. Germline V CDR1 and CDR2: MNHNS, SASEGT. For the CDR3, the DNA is TGTGCCAGCAGTGGCGACATGGGCGGCACAGATACGCAGTATTTT. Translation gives CASSGDMGGTDTQYF.

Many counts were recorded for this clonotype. CDR3 sequence reads: CSAGVSGQRPGGYTF. Here the CDR3 DNA reads TGCAGTGCTGGGGTATCGGGACAGCGCCCTGGGGGCTACACCTTC. V is TRBV20-1 and J is TRBJ1-2; 7 bases line up with TRBD1. The V gene's germline CDR1 is DFQATT and CDR2 SNEGSKA (reference sequence). CDR3 size: 15 residues. Trimming took 5 bases from V and 8 from J; bases not matched to a gene: 17.

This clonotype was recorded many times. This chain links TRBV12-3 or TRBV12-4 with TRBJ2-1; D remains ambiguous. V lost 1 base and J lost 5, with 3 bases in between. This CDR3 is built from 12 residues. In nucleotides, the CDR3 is TGTGCCAGCAGTTTAGTGGACAATGAGCAGTTCTTC. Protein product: CASSLVDNEQFF.

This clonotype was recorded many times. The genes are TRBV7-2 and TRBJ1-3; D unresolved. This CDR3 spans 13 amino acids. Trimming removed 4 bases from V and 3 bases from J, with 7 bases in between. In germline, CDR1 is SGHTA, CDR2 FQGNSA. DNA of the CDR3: TGTGCCAGCAGCTCCACACTTGGAAACACCATATATTTT. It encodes CASSSTLGNTIYF. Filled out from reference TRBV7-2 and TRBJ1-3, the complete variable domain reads GAGVSQSPSNKVTEKGKDVELRCDPISGHTALYWYRQSLGQGLEFLIYFQGNSAPDKSGLPSDRFSAERTGGSVSTLTIQRTQQEDSAVYLCASSSTLGNTIYFGEGSWLTVV.

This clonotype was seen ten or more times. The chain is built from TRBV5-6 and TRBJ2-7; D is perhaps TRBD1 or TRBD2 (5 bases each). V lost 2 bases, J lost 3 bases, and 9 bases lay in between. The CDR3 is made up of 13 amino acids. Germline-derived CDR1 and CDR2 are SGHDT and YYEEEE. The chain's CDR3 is CASSFRDGYEQYF. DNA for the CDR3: TGTGCCAGCAGCTTCCGGGACGGCTACGAGCAGTACTTC.

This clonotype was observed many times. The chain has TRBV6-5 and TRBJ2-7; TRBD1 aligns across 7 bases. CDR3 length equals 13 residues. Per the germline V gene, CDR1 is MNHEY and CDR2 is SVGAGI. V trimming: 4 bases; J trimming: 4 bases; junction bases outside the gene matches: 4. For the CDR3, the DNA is TGTGCCAGCAGTTTGAGACAGGGTTACGAGCAGTACTTC. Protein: CASSLRQGYEQYF.

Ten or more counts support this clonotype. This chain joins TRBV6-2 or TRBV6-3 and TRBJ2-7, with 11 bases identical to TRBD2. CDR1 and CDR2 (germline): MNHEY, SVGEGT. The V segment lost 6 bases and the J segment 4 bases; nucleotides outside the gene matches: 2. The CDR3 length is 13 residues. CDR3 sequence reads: CASRTSGSYEQYF. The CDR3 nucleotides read TGTGCCAGCAGAACTAGCGGGAGTTACGAGCAGTACTTC.

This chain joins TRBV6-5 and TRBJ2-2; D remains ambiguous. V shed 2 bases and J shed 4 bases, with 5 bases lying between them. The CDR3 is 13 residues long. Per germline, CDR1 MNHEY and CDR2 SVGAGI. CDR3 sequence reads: CASSYTGTGELFF. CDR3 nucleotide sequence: TGTGCCAGCAGTTACACGGGCACCGGGGAGCTGTTTTTT.

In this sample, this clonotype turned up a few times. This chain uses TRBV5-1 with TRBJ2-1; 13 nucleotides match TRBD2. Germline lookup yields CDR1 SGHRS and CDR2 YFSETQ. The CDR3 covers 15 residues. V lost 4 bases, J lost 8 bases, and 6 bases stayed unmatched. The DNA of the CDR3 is TGCGCCAGCAGCCGGACTAGCGGGAGTATCGATGAGCAGTTCTTC. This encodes CASSRTSGSIDEQFF.

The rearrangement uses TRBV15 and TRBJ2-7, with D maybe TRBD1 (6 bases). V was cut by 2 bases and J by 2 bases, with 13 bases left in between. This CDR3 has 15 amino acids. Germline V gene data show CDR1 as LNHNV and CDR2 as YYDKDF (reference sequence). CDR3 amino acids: CATSRTTGVPYEQYF. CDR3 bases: TGTGCCACCAGCAGAACGACAGGAGTCCCCTACGAGCAGTACTTC.

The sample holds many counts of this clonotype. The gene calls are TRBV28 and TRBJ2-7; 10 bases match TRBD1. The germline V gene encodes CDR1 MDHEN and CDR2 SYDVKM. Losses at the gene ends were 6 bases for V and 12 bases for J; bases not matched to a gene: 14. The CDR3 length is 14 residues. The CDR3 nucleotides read TGTGCCAGCAGCCGACCGGGACAGGGGAAGAGCGGGTACTTC. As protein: CASSRPGQGKSGYF. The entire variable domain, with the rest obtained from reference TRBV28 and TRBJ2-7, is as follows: DVKVTQSSRYLVKRTGEKVFLECVQDMDHENMFWYRQDPGLGLRLIYFSYDVKMKEKGDIPEGYSVSREKKERFSLILESASTNQTSMYLCASSRPGQGKSGYFGPGTRLTVT.

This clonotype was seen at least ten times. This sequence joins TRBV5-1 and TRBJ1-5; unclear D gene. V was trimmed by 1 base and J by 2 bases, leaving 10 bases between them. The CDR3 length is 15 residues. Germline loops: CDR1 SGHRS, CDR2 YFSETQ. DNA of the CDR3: TGCGCCAGCAGCTTGACAGCTATGGGCAATCAGCCCCAGCATTTT. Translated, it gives CASSLTAMGNQPQHF.

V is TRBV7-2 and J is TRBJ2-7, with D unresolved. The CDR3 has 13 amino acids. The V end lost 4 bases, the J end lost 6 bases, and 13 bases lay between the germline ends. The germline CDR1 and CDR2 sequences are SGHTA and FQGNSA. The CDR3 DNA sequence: TGTGCCAGCAGCTCATCCCGCCCATCCGAGCAGTACTTC. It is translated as CASSSSRPSEQYF.

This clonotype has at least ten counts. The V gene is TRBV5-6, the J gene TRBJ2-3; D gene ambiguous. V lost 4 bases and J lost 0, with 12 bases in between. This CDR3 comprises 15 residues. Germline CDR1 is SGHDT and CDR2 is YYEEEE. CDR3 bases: TGTGCCAGCAGCCCGGATCAGTCTAGCACAGATACGCAGTATTTT. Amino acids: CASSPDQSSTDTQYF.

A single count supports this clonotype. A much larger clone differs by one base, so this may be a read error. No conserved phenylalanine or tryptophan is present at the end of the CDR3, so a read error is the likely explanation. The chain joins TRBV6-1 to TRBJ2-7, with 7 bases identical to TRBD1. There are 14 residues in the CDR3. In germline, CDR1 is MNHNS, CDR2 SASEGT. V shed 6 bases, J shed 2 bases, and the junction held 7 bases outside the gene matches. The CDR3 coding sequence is TGTGCCAGCAGGGACCGGGACAGAACCTACGAGCAGTACTTG. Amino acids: CASRDRDRTYEQYL.

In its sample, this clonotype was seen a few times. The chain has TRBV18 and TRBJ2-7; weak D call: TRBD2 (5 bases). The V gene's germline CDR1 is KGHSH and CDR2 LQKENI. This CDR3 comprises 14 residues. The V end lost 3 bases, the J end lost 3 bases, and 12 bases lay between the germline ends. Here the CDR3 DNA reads TGTGCCAGCTCACCCTCTGGACGGGGCTACGAGCAGTACTTC. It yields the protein CASSPSGRGYEQYF.

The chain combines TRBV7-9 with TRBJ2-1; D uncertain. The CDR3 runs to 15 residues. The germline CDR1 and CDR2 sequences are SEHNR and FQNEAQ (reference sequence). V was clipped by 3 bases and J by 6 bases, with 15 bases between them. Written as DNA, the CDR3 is TGTGCCAGCAGCTTGGGTCAGTACCTAGGCAATGAGCAGTTCTTC. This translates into CASSLGQYLGNEQFF.

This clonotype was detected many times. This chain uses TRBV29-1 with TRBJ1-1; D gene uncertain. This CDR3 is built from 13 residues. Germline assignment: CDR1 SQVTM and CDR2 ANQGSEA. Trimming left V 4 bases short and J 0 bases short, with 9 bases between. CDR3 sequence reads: CSVALTMNTEAFF. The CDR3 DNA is TGCAGCGTTGCTCTTACCATGAACACTGAAGCTTTCTTT.

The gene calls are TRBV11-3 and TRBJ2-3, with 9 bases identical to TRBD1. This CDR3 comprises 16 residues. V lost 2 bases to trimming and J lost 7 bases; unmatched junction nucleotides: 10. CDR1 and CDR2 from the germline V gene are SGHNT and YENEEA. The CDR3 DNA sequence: TGTGCCAGCAGCTTATTAGCTGGGACAGGGCTAAATACGCAGTATTTT. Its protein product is CASSLLAGTGLNTQYF. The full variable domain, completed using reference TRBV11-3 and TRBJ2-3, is EAGVVQSPRYKIIEKKQPVAFWCNPISGHNTLYWYLQNLGQGPELLIRYENEEAVDDSQLPKDRFSAERLKGVDSTLKIQPAELGDSAVYLCASSLLAGTGLNTQYFGPGTRLTVL.

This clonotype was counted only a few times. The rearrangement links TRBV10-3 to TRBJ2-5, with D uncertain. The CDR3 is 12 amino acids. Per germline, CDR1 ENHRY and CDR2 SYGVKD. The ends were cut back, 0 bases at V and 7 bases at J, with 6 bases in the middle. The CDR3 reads CAISESLVTQYF. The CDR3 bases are TGTGCCATCAGTGAGTCCCTCGTGACCCAGTACTTC.

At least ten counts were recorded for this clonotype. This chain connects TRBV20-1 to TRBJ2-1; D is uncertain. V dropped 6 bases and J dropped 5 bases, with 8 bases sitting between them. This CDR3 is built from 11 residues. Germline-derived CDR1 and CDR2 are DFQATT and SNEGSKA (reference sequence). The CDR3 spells CSASPHNEQFF. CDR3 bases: TGCAGTGCCAGTCCACACAATGAGCAGTTCTTC.

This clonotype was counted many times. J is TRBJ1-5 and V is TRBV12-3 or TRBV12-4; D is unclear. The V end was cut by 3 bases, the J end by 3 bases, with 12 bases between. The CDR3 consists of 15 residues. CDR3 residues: CASSLMAGNNQPQHF. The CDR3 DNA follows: TGTGCCAGCAGTTTGATGGCGGGAAACAATCAGCCCCAGCATTTT.

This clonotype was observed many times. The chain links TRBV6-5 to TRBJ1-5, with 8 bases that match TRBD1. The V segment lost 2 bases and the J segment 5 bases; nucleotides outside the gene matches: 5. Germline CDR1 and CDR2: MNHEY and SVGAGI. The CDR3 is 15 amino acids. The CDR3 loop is CASSYGAGGDQPQHF. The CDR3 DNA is TGTGCCAGCAGTTACGGGGCAGGGGGCGATCAGCCCCAGCATTTT.

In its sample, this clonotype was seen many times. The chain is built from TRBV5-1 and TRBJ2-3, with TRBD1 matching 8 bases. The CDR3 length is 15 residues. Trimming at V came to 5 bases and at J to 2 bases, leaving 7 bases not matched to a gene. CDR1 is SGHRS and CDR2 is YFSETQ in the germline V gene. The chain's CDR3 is CASRPDRGVTDTQYF. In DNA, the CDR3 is TGCGCCAGCAGACCCGACAGGGGTGTCACAGATACGCAGTATTTT. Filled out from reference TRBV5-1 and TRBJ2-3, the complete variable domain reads KAGVTQTPRYLIKTRGQQVTLSCSPISGHRSVSWYQQTPGQGLQFLFEYFSETQRNKGNFPGRFSGRQFSNSRSEMNVSTLELGDSALYLCASRPDRGVTDTQYFGPGTRLTVL.

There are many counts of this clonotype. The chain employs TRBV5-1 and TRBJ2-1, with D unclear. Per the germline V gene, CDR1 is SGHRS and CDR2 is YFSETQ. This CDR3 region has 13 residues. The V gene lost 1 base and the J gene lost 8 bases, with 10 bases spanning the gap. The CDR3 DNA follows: TGCGCCAGCAGCTTGAGACCCCAGTATGAGCAGTTCTTC. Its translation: CASSLRPQYEQFF.